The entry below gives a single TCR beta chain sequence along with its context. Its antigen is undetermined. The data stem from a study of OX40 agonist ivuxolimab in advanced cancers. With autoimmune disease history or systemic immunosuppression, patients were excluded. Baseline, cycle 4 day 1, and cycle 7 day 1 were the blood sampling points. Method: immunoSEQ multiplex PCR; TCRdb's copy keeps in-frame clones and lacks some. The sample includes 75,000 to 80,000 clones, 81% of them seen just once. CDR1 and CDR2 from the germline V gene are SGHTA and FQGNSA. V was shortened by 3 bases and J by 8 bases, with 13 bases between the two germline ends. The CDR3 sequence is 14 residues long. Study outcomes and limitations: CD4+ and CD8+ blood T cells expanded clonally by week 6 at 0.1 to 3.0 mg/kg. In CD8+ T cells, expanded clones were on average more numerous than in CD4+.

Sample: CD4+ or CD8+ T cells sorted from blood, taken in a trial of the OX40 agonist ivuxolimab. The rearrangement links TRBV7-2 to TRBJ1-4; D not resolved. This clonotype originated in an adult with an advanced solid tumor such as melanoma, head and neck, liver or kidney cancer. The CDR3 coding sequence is TGTGCCAGCAGCTTGAGGGTGTCGGGGGAAAAACTGTTTTTT. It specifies CASSLRVSGEKLFF. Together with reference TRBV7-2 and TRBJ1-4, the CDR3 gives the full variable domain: GAGVSQSPSNKVTEKGKDVELRCDPISGHTALYWYRQSLGQGLEFLIYFQGNSAPDKSGLPSDRFSAERTGGSVSTLTIQRTQQEDSAVYLCASSLRVSGEKLFFGSGTQLSVL.